This entry lists 24 T cell receptor beta chains sequenced from one sample in a study of CD8+ T cells in alopecia areata. Obtained from alopecia areata patients were lesional scalp punch biopsies along with peripheral blood. Extraction of RNA preceded its reverse transcription into cDNA, which served as the sequencing template. Measured with immunoSEQ multiplex PCR; TCRdb has only the in-frame clones, and not every one. The table has around 16,000 clones, roughly 60% seen once. Sequencing was performed on skin. The receptor source for this set is a human donor with alopecia areata.

The rearrangement uses TRBV6-1 and TRBJ2-7; D call uncertain. Trimming removed 4 bases at V and 1 base at J, with 11 bases between. Germline lookup yields CDR1 MNHNS and CDR2 SASEGT. The CDR3 extends over 14 amino acids. The DNA for the CDR3 is TGTGCCAGCAGTGTTACTATTGGGTCCTACGAGCAGTACTTC. Its translation is CASSVTIGSYEQYF.

This CDR3 reads CASSPDSLETQYF. DNA for the CDR3: TGTGCCAGCAGCCCGGACTCCTTGGAGACCCAGTACTTC. This sequence joins TRBV6-6 and TRBJ2-5; TRBD2 might be the D (5 bases). The CDR3 consists of 13 residues. CDR1 and CDR2 (germline): MNHNY, SVGAGI (reference sequence). V was pared by 6 bases and J by 5 bases, with 13 bases between.

This clone is labeled medium-sized. The chain links TRBV5-6 to TRBJ2-1; no clear D gene. The V end was cut by 0 bases, the J end by 7 bases, with 5 bases between. This CDR3 is 12 amino acids long. Per germline, CDR1 SGHDT and CDR2 YYEEEE. In nucleotides, the CDR3 is TGTGCCAGCAGCTTGGGCGGAAATGAGCAGTTCTTC. Protein sequence: CASSLGGNEQFF.

The J gene is TRBJ2-2, the V gene TRBV5-1, with 9 positions matching TRBD1. The CDR3 runs to 17 residues. The germline CDR1 and CDR2 sequences are SGHRS and YFSETQ. V was pared by 2 bases and J by 5 bases, with 10 bases of the junction left unmatched. The CDR3 spells CASSFLGQGLSTGELFF. CDR3 coding DNA: TGCGCCAGCAGCTTCCTGGGACAGGGCCTTAGTACCGGGGAGCTGTTTTTT.

The CDR3 loop reads CASAPVRNEQFF. The CDR3 bases are TGTGCCAGCGCCCCCGTGCGGAATGAGCAGTTCTTC. V and J are TRBV7-9 and TRBJ2-1; D is uncertain. CDR1 is SEHNR and CDR2 is FQNEAQ in the germline V gene (reference sequence). Trimming stripped 8 bases from V and 7 bases from J, with 12 bases between. The CDR3 spans 12 residues.

This chain connects TRBV27 to TRBJ1-1, with no clear D. From germline, CDR1 is MNHEY and CDR2 SMNVEV (reference sequence). The CDR3 covers 13 residues. V was cut by 8 bases and J by 7 bases, with 17 bases left in between. CDR3 loop: CASSQGPGSEAFF. The CDR3, as DNA: TGTGCCAGCTCCCAAGGTCCGGGCAGTGAAGCTTTCTTT.

The chain carries TRBV7-9 and TRBJ2-7; 7 bases map to TRBD2. Looked up from germline, CDR1 is SEHNR and CDR2 is FQNEAQ (reference sequence). V lost 3 bases and J lost 3; bases outside the gene matches: 2. The CDR3 has 13 residues. The CDR3 reads CASSFRTSYEQYF. For the CDR3, the DNA is TGTGCCAGCAGCTTCCGGACTAGCTACGAGCAGTACTTC.

The chain combines TRBV27 with TRBJ2-2; 8 bases align to TRBD2. V was clipped by 9 bases and J by 6 bases; unmatched bases: 12. There are 15 residues in the CDR3. Per the germline V gene, CDR1 is MNHEY and CDR2 is SMNVEV (reference sequence). CDR3 nucleotides: TGTGCCAGTATTCGTTCGCTAGCGGGTTCCGGGGAGCTGTTTTTT. This codes for CASIRSLAGSGELFF.

The J gene is TRBJ2-1, the V gene TRBV9; TRBD2 aligns across 7 bases. CDR3 length: 13 amino acids. Trimming removed 0 bases from V and 12 bases from J; junction bases left unmatched: 6. Germline V CDR1 and CDR2: SGDLS, YYNGEE. CDR3 region: CASSVGGGSRQFF. The DNA of the CDR3 is TGTGCCAGCAGCGTAGGGGGGGGTAGTCGGCAGTTCTTC.

The V call is TRBV4-3, the J call TRBJ1-3, with D perhaps matching TRBD1 (5 bases). This CDR3 has 14 amino acids. The V end lost 1 base, the J end lost 8 bases, and 12 bases lay between the germline ends. Germline loops: CDR1 LGHNA, CDR2 YSLEER. This chain's CDR3 is CASSQVTAGYTIYF. The CDR3 DNA sequence: TGCGCCAGCAGCCAAGTGACAGCTGGGTACACCATATATTTT.

Only a few counts were recorded for this clone. The chain is built from TRBV28 and TRBJ1-2; D is perhaps TRBD1 (6 bases). V shed 3 bases and J shed 5 bases, with 22 bases lying between them. The CDR3 runs to 17 residues. The germline CDR1 and CDR2 sequences are MDHEN and SYDVKM. CDR3 DNA sequence: TGTGCCAGCAGTTTTTGGGACATAAAGTTGGGGGTATATGGCTACACCTTC. Residues: CASSFWDIKLGVYGYTF.

A single count supports this clone. The rearrangement links TRBV27 to TRBJ2-5; the D gene is possibly TRBD1 (6 bases). The CDR3 contains 13 residues. Trimming removed 5 bases at V and 4 bases at J, with 11 bases between. Germline V gives CDR1 MNHEY, CDR2 SMNVEV (reference sequence). This chain's CDR3 is CASSLRGRETQYF. The CDR3 DNA follows: TGTGCCAGCAGTCTCAGGGGACGAGAGACCCAGTACTTC.

This clone is a singleton in its sample. A read error may explain this, as a much larger clone is one base away. This sequence joins TRBV6-5 and TRBJ2-3; the D gene is possibly TRBD2 (6 bases). Germline lookup yields CDR1 MNHEY and CDR2 SVGAGI. CDR3 length equals 13 residues. Trimming stripped 6 bases from V and 6 bases from J, with 13 bases between. CDR3 sequence: CASSRGGRDTQYF. The CDR3 nucleotides are TGTGCCAGCAGCCGTGGTGGGAGGGATACGCAGTATTTT.

The chain employs TRBV6-5 and TRBJ1-2; the match to TRBD1 covers 7 bases. Germline assignment: CDR1 MNHEY and CDR2 SVGAGI. The CDR3 totals 14 residues. Trimming took 6 bases from V and 5 from J; bases not matched to a gene: 9. The CDR3 sequence is CASSPGQSLYGYTF. The CDR3 nucleotides are TGTGCCAGCAGCCCGGGACAGTCCCTTTATGGCTACACCTTC.

This clone was counted a few times. V usage is TRBV5-6 and J usage is TRBJ2-4; D remains unclear. This CDR3 has 15 amino acids. Germline V gene lookup returns CDR1 SGHDT and CDR2 YYEEEE. The V end lost 5 bases, the J end lost 0 bases, and 12 bases lay between the germline ends. The CDR3 DNA reads TGTGCCAGCAGTTCTGTGGCGGTAGCCAAAAACATTCAGTACTTC. This encodes CASSSVAVAKNIQYF.

V and J are TRBV5-6 and TRBJ2-1; D unresolved. This CDR3 is 16 amino acids long. Trimming stripped 4 bases from V and 4 bases from J, with 18 bases between. Germline assignment: CDR1 SGHDT and CDR2 YYEEEE. CDR3 nucleotides: TGTGCCAGCAGCCCCTGGCCCCTTTCCCCGTACAATGAGCAGTTCTTC. Its protein is CASSPWPLSPYNEQFF.

This sequence joins TRBV28 and TRBJ2-6, with D possibly being TRBD1 (6 bases). CDR1 and CDR2 (germline): MDHEN, SYDVKM. Trimming took off 7 bases at V and 0 bases at J, with 19 bases between the two ends. The CDR3 contains 18 residues. The CDR3 sequence: CASKQPGAPGSGANVLTF. Here the CDR3 DNA reads TGTGCCAGCAAACAACCAGGGGCTCCCGGCTCTGGGGCCAACGTCCTGACTTTC.

V is TRBV19 and J is TRBJ2-3; 10 bases are shared with TRBD2. The CDR3 length is 16 residues. Germline values: CDR1 LNHDA, CDR2 SQIVND (reference sequence). V shed 7 bases and J 4 bases; nucleotides not matched to a gene: 11. Written as DNA, the CDR3 is TGTGCCAGTACCGTCAGCGGGAGGGGCGCCGCAGATACGCAGTATTTT. Translation gives CASTVSGRGAADTQYF.

V is TRBV19 and J is TRBJ1-2; D possibly corresponds to TRBD1 (6 bases). The V gene lost 5 bases and the J gene lost 0 bases, with 16 bases spanning the gap. Germline lookup yields CDR1 LNHDA and CDR2 SQIVND (reference sequence). The CDR3 is made up of 16 amino acids. The CDR3, as DNA: TGTGCCAGTAGTCCGTCCGACAGGATCACTAACTATGGCTACACCTTC. It translates to CASSPSDRITNYGYTF.

This clone was seen only a few times. This rearrangement joins TRBV9 to TRBJ1-2, with D possibly TRBD1 on 6 matching bases. The CDR3 length is 13 residues. The V and J ends lost 4 bases and 8 bases respectively, with 15 bases between them. Germline loops: CDR1 SGDLS, CDR2 YYNGEE. CDR3 region: CASSTGQRNGYTF. CDR3 nucleotide sequence: TGTGCCAGCAGCACAGGACAGCGGAACGGCTACACCTTC.

This clone turned up a few times. The V gene is TRBV27, the J gene TRBJ2-3, with 9 bases identical to TRBD2. Germline assignment: CDR1 MNHEY and CDR2 SMNVEV (reference sequence). The CDR3 spans 17 residues. V lost 3 bases, J lost 6 bases, and 13 bases stayed unmatched. CDR3 DNA: TGTGCCAGCAGTTTGAATAGCGGGAGTTTATTATATGATACGCAGTATTTT. Protein product: CASSLNSGSLLYDTQYF.

V is TRBV19 and J is TRBJ2-3; 8 nucleotides line up with TRBD2. This CDR3 spans 16 amino acids. Germline V CDR1 and CDR2: LNHDA, SQIVND (reference sequence). The V segment lost 5 bases and the J segment 6 bases; nucleotides outside the gene matches: 13. The CDR3 DNA reads as TGTGCCAGTAGTGATTCTAGCGGGCGGATGTCGGATACGCAGTATTTT. This translates into CASSDSSGRMSDTQYF.

This clone was counted only a few times. The chain recombines TRBV28 with TRBJ1-2, with 8 positions matching TRBD1. After removal of 4 bases from V and 6 bases from J, the junction contained 13 bases not matched to a gene. This CDR3 has 16 residues. Germline V gene lookup returns CDR1 MDHEN and CDR2 SYDVKM. The CDR3 reads CASSWETGVLSDGYTF. CDR3 sequence (DNA): TGTGCCAGCAGTTGGGAGACAGGGGTGCTTTCCGATGGCTACACCTTC.

In this sample, this clone turned up a few times. This sequence joins TRBV29-1 and TRBJ2-5; tentatively, D is TRBD2 (5 bases). CDR3 length: 12 amino acids. Germline CDR1 and CDR2: SQVTM and ANQGSEA. Trimming stripped 5 bases from V and 2 bases from J, with 9 bases between. As DNA, the CDR3 is TGCAGCGTTAGTTCGGGGCAAGAGACCCAGTACTTC. Protein: CSVSSGQETQYF.